The 2 T cell receptor beta chains below were found in one sample sequenced in a study of a mutant IDH1 vaccine in newly diagnosed glioma. The antigens of these receptors remain unknown. Regarding time point: week 47, end of study. The study gave 300 ug of mutant IDH1 20-mer peptide per vaccine dose, with topical imiquimod. The protocol was immunoSEQ multiplex PCR, while the TCRdb copy is restricted to in-frame clones and leaves out a portion. The table shows 24,000 or so clones, with almost 85% occurring only once. Material: PBMCs, obtained from a glioma patient whose treatment included an IDH1 peptide vaccine. The receptor source for this set is a man between 40 and 49 years old with glioma.

J is TRBJ2-2 and V is TRBV6-1, with D maybe TRBD2 (6 bases). The germline V and J ends were trimmed by 6 bases and 2 bases, with 10 bases remaining between them. The CDR3 loop spans 14 amino acids. Per the germline V gene, CDR1 is MNHNS and CDR2 is SASEGT. The chain's CDR3 is CASRGLANTGELFF. CDR3 bases: TGTGCCAGCAGGGGACTGGCTAACACCGGGGAGCTGTTTTTT.

The V and J genes are TRBV19 and TRBJ2-7; D remains ambiguous. V was shortened by 3 bases and J by 3 bases, with 12 bases between the two germline ends. In germline, CDR1 is LNHDA, CDR2 SQIVND (reference sequence). The CDR3 has 14 residues. The CDR3 region is CASSMADDHYEQYF. The DNA for the CDR3 is TGTGCCAGTAGTATGGCGGACGACCACTACGAGCAGTACTTC.